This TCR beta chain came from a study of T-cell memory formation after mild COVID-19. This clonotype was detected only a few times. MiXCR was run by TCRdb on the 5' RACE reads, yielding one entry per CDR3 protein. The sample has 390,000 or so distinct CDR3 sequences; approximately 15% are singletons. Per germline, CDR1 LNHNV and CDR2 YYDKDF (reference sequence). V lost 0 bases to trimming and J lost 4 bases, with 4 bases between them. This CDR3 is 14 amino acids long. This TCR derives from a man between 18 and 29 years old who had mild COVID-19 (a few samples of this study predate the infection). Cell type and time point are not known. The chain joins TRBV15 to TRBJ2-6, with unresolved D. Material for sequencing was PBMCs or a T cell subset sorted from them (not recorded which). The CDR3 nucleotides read TGTGCCACCAGCAGAGATCGGGGGGCCAACGTCCTGACTTTC. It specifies CATSRDRGANVLTF.